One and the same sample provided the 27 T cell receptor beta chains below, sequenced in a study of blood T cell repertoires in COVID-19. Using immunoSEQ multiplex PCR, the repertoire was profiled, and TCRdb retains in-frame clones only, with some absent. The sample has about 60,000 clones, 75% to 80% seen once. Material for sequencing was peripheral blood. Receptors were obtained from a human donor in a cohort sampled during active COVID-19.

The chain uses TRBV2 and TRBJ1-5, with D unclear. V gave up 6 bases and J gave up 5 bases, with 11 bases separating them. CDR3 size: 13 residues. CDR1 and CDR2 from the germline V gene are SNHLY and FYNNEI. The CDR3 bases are TGTGCCAGCAGGTTCCAAGGAGATCAGCCCCAGCATTTT. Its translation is CASRFQGDQPQHF.

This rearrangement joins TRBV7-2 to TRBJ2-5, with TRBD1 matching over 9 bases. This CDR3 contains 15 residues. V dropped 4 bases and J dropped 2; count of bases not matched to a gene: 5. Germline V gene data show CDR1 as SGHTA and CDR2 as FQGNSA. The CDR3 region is CASSSQGATQETQYF. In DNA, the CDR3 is TGTGCCAGCAGCTCACAGGGGGCCACTCAAGAGACCCAGTACTTC.

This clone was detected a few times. CDR3 protein: CASSQEWGTNYEQYF. The CDR3 DNA reads as TGCGCCAGCAGCCAAGAATGGGGGACTAACTACGAGCAGTACTTC. The chain employs TRBV4-3 and TRBJ2-7; 7 nucleotides line up with TRBD2. V shed 0 bases, J shed 3 bases, and the junction held 5 bases outside the gene matches. The CDR3 totals 15 residues. The germline gives CDR1 LGHNA, CDR2 YSLEER.

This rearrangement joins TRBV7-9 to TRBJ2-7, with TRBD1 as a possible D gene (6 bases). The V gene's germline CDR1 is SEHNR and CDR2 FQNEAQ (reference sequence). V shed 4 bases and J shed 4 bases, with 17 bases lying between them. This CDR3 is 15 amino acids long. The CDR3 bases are TGTGCCAGCAGCTCCTCAGGGGACAACCCTTACGAGCAGTACTTC. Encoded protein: CASSSSGDNPYEQYF.

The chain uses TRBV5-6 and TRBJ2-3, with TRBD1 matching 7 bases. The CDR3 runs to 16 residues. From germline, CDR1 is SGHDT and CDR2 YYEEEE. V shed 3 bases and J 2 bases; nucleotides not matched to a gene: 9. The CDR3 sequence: CASSSPGQRYTDTQYF. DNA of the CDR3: TGTGCCAGCAGCTCACCGGGACAGCGCTACACAGATACGCAGTATTTT.

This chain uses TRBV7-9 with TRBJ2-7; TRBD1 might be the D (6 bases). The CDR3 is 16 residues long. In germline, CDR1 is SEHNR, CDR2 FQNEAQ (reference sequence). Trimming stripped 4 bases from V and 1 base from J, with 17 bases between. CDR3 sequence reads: CASSSGGRGASYEQYF. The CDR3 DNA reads TGTGCCAGCAGCTCTGGTGGCAGGGGTGCGTCCTACGAGCAGTACTTC.

CDR3 sequence (DNA): TGTGCCAGCAGCGTCACGTCCAGGAGCGGCGGGGCCGGGGAGCTGTTTTTT. Its translation is CASSVTSRSGGAGELFF. The V call is TRBV9, the J call TRBJ2-2; D is possibly TRBD2 (6 bases). Germline-derived CDR1 and CDR2 are SGDLS and YYNGEE. CDR3 length: 17 amino acids. V shed 2 bases and J shed 6 bases, with 20 bases lying between them.

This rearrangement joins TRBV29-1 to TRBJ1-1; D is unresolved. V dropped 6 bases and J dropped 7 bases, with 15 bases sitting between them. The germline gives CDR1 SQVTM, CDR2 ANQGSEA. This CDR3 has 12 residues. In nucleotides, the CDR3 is TGCAGCGTCCGACCCGGAGGCGGTGAAGCTTTCTTT. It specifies CSVRPGGGEAFF.

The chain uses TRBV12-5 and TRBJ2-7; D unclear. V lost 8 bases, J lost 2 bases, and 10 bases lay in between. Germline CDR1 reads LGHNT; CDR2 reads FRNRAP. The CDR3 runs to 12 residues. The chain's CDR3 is CASTEQPYEQYF. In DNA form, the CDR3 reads TGTGCTAGTACGGAGCAGCCCTACGAGCAGTACTTC.

CDR3 sequence (DNA): TGTGCCAGCAGCTTAAGAAGGACTAGCGACCACTACGAGCAGTACTTC. Encoded protein: CASSLRRTSDHYEQYF. The chain recombines TRBV7-2 with TRBJ2-7; 9 nucleotides align to TRBD2. Germline V CDR1 and CDR2: SGHTA, FQGNSA. The CDR3 is 16 amino acids. V was pared by 2 bases and J by 3 bases, with 8 bases of the junction left unmatched.

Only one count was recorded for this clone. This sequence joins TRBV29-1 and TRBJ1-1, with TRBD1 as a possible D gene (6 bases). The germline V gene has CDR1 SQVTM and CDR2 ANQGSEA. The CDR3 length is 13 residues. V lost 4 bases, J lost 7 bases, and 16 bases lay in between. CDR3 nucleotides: TGCAGCGTTGGAGGGGAGGGGGGTCGTGAAGCTTTCTTT. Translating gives CSVGGEGGREAFF.

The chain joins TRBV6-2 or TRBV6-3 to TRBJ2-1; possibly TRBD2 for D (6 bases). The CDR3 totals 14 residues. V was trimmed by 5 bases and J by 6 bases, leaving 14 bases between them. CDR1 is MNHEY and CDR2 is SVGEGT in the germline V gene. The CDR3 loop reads CASSRPGLLNEQFF. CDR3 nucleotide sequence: TGTGCCAGCAGTAGACCGGGACTTCTCAATGAGCAGTTCTTC.

CDR3 region: CASRRTEYNEQFF. Here the CDR3 DNA reads TGTGCCAGCAGGAGGACAGAGTACAATGAGCAGTTCTTC. This chain uses TRBV12-3 or TRBV12-4 with TRBJ2-1, with D possibly matching TRBD1 (6 bases). There are 13 residues in the CDR3. Trimming took 6 bases from V and 4 from J, leaving 10 bases between them.

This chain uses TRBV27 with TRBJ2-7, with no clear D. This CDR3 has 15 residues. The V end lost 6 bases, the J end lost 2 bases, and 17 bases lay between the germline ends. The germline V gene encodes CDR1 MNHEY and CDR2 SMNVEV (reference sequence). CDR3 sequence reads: CASSLYRSPTYEQYF. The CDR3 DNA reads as TGTGCCAGCAGCCTATACAGATCACCTACCTACGAGCAGTACTTC.

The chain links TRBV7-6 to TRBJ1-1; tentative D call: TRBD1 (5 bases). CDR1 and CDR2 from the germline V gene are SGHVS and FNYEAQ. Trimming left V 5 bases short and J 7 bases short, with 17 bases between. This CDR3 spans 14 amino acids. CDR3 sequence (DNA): TGTGCCAGCAGCCTAGGCTCCCCGGGGGGTGAAGCTTTCTTT. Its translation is CASSLGSPGGEAFF.

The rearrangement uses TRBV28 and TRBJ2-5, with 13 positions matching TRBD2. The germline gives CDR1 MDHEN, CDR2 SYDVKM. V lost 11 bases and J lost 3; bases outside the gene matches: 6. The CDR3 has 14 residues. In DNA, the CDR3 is TGTGCCTCTTCCGGGACTAGCGGGGAAGAGACCCAGTACTTC. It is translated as CASSGTSGEETQYF.

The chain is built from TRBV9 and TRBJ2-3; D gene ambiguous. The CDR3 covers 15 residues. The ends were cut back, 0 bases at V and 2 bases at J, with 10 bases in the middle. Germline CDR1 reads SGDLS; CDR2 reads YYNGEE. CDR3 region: CASSVGPAFTDTQYF. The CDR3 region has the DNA TGTGCCAGCAGCGTAGGCCCAGCGTTCACAGATACGCAGTATTTT.

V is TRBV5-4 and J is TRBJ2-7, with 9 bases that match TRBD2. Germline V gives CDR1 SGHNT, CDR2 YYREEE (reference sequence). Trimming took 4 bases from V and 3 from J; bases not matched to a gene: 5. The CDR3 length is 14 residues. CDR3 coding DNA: TGTGCCAGCAGCAGAGGACTAGCGAGCTACGAGCAGTACTTC. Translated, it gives CASSRGLASYEQYF.

In DNA form, the CDR3 reads TGTGCCAGCAGCTTAGCGACAGCAGAGACCCAGTACTTC. Encoded protein: CASSLATAETQYF. This chain joins TRBV11-3 and TRBJ2-5, with a weak D call TRBD1 (5 bases). Deletions cut 1 base from V and 4 bases from J, with 7 bases between. CDR1 and CDR2 from the germline V gene are SGHNT and YENEEA. This CDR3 has 13 amino acids.

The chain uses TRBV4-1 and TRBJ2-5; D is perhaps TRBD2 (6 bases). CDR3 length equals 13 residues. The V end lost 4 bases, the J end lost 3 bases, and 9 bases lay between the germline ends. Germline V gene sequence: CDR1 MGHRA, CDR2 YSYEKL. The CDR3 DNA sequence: TGCGCCAGCAGCCGATTAGCGGAAGAGACCCAGTACTTC. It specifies CASSRLAEETQYF.

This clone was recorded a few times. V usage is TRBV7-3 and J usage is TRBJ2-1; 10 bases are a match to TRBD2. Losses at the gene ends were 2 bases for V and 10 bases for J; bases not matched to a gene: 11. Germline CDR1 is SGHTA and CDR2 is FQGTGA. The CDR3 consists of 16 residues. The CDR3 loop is CASSLGMSSGGGEQFF. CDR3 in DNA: TGTGCCAGCAGCTTAGGGATGTCTAGCGGGGGCGGGGAGCAGTTCTTC.

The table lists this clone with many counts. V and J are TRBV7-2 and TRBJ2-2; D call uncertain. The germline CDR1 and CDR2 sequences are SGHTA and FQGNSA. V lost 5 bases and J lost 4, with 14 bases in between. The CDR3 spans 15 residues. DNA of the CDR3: TGTGCCAGCAGCCCCGCCTTCGGCGGCACCGGGGAGCTGTTTTTT. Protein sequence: CASSPAFGGTGELFF. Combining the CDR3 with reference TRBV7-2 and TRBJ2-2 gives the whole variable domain GAGVSQSPSNKVTEKGKDVELRCDPISGHTALYWYRQSLGQGLEFLIYFQGNSAPDKSGLPSDRFSAERTGGSVSTLTIQRTQQEDSAVYLCASSPAFGGTGELFFGEGSRLTVL.

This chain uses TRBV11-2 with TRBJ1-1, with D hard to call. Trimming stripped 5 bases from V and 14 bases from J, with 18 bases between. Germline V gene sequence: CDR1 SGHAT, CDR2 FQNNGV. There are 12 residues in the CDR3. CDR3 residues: CASSPDSITAFF. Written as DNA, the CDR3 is TGTGCCAGCAGCCCCGACTCGATAACTGCATTCTTT.

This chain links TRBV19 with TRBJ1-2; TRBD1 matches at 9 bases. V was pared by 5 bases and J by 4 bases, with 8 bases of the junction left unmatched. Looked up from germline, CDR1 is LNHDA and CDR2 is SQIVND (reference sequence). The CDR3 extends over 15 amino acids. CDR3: CASSPWGTGSYGYTF. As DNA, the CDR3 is TGTGCCAGTAGTCCCTGGGGGACAGGGAGCTATGGCTACACCTTC.

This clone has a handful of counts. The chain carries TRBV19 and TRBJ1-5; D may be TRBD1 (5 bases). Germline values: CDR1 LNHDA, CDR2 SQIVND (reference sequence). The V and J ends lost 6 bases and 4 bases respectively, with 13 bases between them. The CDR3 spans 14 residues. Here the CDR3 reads CASSPSQGNQPQHF. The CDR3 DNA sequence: TGTGCCAGTAGCCCGTCGCAGGGAAATCAGCCCCAGCATTTT.

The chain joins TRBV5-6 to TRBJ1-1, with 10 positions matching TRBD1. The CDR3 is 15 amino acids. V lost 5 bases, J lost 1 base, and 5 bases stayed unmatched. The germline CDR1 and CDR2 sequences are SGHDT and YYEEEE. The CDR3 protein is CASRRQGAGNTEAFF. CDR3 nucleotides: TGTGCCAGCAGACGACAGGGGGCAGGGAACACTGAAGCTTTCTTT.

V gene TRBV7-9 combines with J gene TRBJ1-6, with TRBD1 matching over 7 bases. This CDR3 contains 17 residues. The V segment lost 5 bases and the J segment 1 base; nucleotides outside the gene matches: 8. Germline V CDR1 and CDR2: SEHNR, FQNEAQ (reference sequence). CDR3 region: CASSPTGARSYNSPLHF. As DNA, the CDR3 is TGTGCCAGCAGCCCTACAGGGGCCCGGTCCTATAATTCACCCCTCCACTTT. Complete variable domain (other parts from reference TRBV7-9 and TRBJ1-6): DTGVSQNPRHKITKRGQNVTFRCDPISEHNRLYWYRQTLGQGPEFLTYFQNEAQLEKSRLLSDRFSAERPKGSFSTLEIQRTEQGDSAMYLCASSPTGARSYNSPLHFGNGTRLTVT.